The 21 T cell receptor beta chains below were found in one sample sequenced in a study of CD8 T cells in ankylosing spondylitis. TCRdb re-derived calls from the 5' RACE reads in MiXCR, one entry per CDR3 protein. The profile covers about 320,000 distinct CDR3 sequences, with 11% appearing a single time and roughly a tenth taken by the ten largest. Sequencing was performed on blood, either unsorted or a sorted T cell fraction (not recorded which). Receptor source: a female donor with ankylosing spondylitis or in good health (not recorded which).

This clonotype was recorded at least ten times. J is TRBJ1-1 and V is TRBV7-9; D is possibly TRBD1 (6 bases). CDR1 and CDR2 (germline): SEHNR, FQNEAQ (reference sequence). With 4 bases removed from V and 3 bases from J, the gap between germline ends came to 15 bases. CDR3 size: 15 residues. The CDR3, as DNA: TGTGCCAGCAGCTCGCGGGGGGCGAGGGACACTGAAGCTTTCTTT. Its translation is CASSSRGARDTEAFF. Based on the CDR3 plus reference TRBV7-9 and TRBJ1-1, the full variable domain is DTGVSQNPRHKITKRGQNVTFRCDPISEHNRLYWYRQTLGQGPEFLTYFQNEAQLEKSRLLSDRFSAERPKGSFSTLEIQRTEQGDSAMYLCASSSRGARDTEAFFGQGTRLTVV.

The chain is built from TRBV6-2 or TRBV6-3 and TRBJ2-4; perhaps TRBD2 as D (6 bases). The CDR3 spans 11 residues. Germline-derived CDR1 and CDR2 are MNHEY and SVGEGT. V lost 7 bases to trimming and J lost 8 bases, with 9 bases between them. The CDR3 sequence is CASTTGDIQYF. The CDR3 nucleotides read TGTGCCAGCACCACGGGGGACATTCAGTACTTC.

At least ten counts were recorded for this clonotype. This sequence joins TRBV28 and TRBJ1-2; possibly TRBD1 for D (5 bases). CDR3 length equals 12 residues. Germline V gives CDR1 MDHEN, CDR2 SYDVKM. The V end was cut by 2 bases, the J end by 8 bases, with 9 bases between. CDR3 loop: CASSLGAGGYTF. The CDR3 region has the DNA TGTGCCAGCAGTTTAGGGGCTGGGGGCTACACCTTC.

This clonotype has just a few counts. The genes are TRBV5-6 and TRBJ1-1; D is undetermined. The CDR3 sequence is 14 residues long. The germline V gene has CDR1 SGHDT and CDR2 YYEEEE. V lost 2 bases and J 5 bases, leaving 13 bases between the germline ends. The CDR3, as DNA: TGTGCCAGCAGCTTAGTAAGGGTTGGAACTGAAGCTTTCTTT. Translated, it gives CASSLVRVGTEAFF.

The table lists this clonotype with many counts. V is TRBV5-1 and J is TRBJ2-6; D is unclear. V lost 2 bases, J lost 1 base, and 7 bases lay in between. Germline CDR1 and CDR2: SGHRS and YFSETQ. The CDR3 sequence is 15 residues long. CDR3 bases: TGCGCCAGCAGCTTTCAGCCTTCTGGGGCCAACGTCCTGACTTTC. Translation: CASSFQPSGANVLTF.

This chain links TRBV13 with TRBJ1-1, with 7 bases identical to TRBD1. The germline gives CDR1 PRHDT, CDR2 FYEKMQ (reference sequence). V shed 1 base and J 5 bases; nucleotides not matched to a gene: 4. CDR3 size: 14 residues. The CDR3 nucleotides read TGTGCCAGCAGCTTAGTTTCCAGGGGGACTGAAGCTTTCTTT. It yields the protein CASSLVSRGTEAFF. Filled out from reference TRBV13 and TRBJ1-1, the complete variable domain reads AAGVIQSPRHLIKEKRETATLKCYPIPRHDTVYWYQQGPGQDPQFLISFYEKMQSDKGSIPDRFSAQQFSDYHSELNMSSLELGDSALYFCASSLVSRGTEAFFGQGTRLTVV.

This clonotype came up many times. The chain couples TRBV28 to TRBJ1-5; a possible D gene is TRBD1 (5 bases). V gave up 7 bases and J gave up 4 bases, with 17 bases separating them. The germline V gene encodes CDR1 MDHEN and CDR2 SYDVKM. The CDR3 loop spans 15 amino acids. The DNA of the CDR3 is TGTGCCAGCACCCCAATCCGGGACCGGAATCAGCCCCAGCATTTT. It specifies CASTPIRDRNQPQHF. Filled out from reference TRBV28 and TRBJ1-5, the complete variable domain reads DVKVTQSSRYLVKRTGEKVFLECVQDMDHENMFWYRQDPGLGLRLIYFSYDVKMKEKGDIPEGYSVSREKKERFSLILESASTNQTSMYLCASTPIRDRNQPQHFGDGTRLSIL.

At least ten counts were recorded for this clonotype. The chain recombines TRBV27 with TRBJ1-1, with a possible D match to TRBD1 (5 bases). CDR1 is MNHEY, CDR2 SMNVEV, per germline (reference sequence). The CDR3 contains 15 residues. The V end lost 3 bases, the J end lost 3 bases, and 14 bases lay between the germline ends. The CDR3 nucleotides read TGTGCCAGCAGTTTGGGGCGTTCTGGCTACACTGAAGCTTTCTTT. It encodes CASSLGRSGYTEAFF.

This clonotype appeared a few times. The rearrangement links TRBV11-2 to TRBJ1-1, with 8 positions matching TRBD1. The CDR3 runs to 14 residues. In germline, CDR1 is SGHAT, CDR2 FQNNGV. V was clipped by 5 bases and J by 4 bases; unmatched bases: 6. The CDR3, as DNA: TGTGCCAGCAGCCTCCAACAGGGGGTCACTGAAGCTTTCTTT. Translation: CASSLQQGVTEAFF.

This clonotype was detected only a few times. This CDR3 reads CASSLFTLRQGAYEQYF. The CDR3 region has the DNA TGTGCCAGCAGTTTATTTACATTGCGACAGGGGGCATACGAGCAGTACTTC. The rearrangement uses TRBV28 and TRBJ2-7; TRBD1 aligns across 10 bases. The CDR3 length is 17 residues. V dropped 1 base and J dropped 4; count of bases not matched to a gene: 10. Germline assignment: CDR1 MDHEN and CDR2 SYDVKM.

This clonotype was recorded many times. The chain links TRBV12-3 or TRBV12-4 to TRBJ2-3; no reliable D call. This CDR3 region has 15 residues. V lost 3 bases and J lost 0, with 10 bases in between. Here the CDR3 reads CASSFSGTSTDTQYF. The CDR3 DNA reads TGTGCCAGCAGTTTTTCTGGTACTAGCACAGATACGCAGTATTTT.

This clonotype showed up many times. This chain connects TRBV6-1 to TRBJ2-7, with TRBD1 as a possible D gene (8 bases). The CDR3 is 14 amino acids. Germline V gene sequence: CDR1 MNHNS, CDR2 SASEGT. Trimming shortened V by 8 bases and J by 2 bases, and 16 bases separated the two germline ends. In nucleotides, the CDR3 is TGTGCCAGCGCAAACAGGGGGGGGACCTACGAGCAGTACTTC. Protein: CASANRGGTYEQYF.

With respect to this clonotype: This may arise from a read error, as a much more abundant clone is one base away. J is TRBJ2-1 and V is TRBV12-3 or TRBV12-4, with D tentatively TRBD1 or TRBD2 (5 bases each). The CDR3 runs to 13 residues. CDR3 region: CDSSLGRTNEQFF. DNA of the CDR3: TGTGACAGCAGTTTGGGGCGGACTAATGAGCAGTTCTTC.

This clonotype was seen at least ten times. The chain employs TRBV4-3 and TRBJ1-2; D not certain. This CDR3 has 14 residues. The germline gives CDR1 LGHNA, CDR2 YSLEER. Deletions cut 0 bases from V and 4 bases from J, with 9 bases between. CDR3 region: CASSQDTGPYGYTF. The CDR3 DNA is TGCGCCAGCAGCCAAGATACGGGCCCCTATGGCTACACCTTC.

This clonotype was counted between two and nine times. The chain carries TRBV20-1 and TRBJ2-1; D may correspond to TRBD1 or TRBD2 (6 bases each). This CDR3 contains 16 residues. V shed 6 bases and J shed 0 bases, with 18 bases lying between them. Germline CDR1 is DFQATT and CDR2 is SNEGSKA (reference sequence). This CDR3 reads CSAYPRGVSSYNEQFF. The CDR3, as DNA: TGCAGTGCCTATCCTAGGGGGGTTAGCTCCTACAATGAGCAGTTCTTC.

In this sample, this clonotype turned up a few times. This chain joins TRBV2 and TRBJ2-7; D is unresolved. The CDR3 length is 12 residues. Per germline, CDR1 SNHLY and CDR2 FYNNEI. V gave up 7 bases and J gave up 2 bases, with 9 bases separating them. CDR3 coding DNA: TGTGCCAGCAAGGGCACCACCTACGAGCAGTACTTC. Translating it yields CASKGTTYEQYF.

This clonotype appeared a few times. V and J are TRBV11-2 and TRBJ2-1; D is possibly TRBD2 (6 bases). The CDR3 sequence is 14 residues long. CDR1 and CDR2 (germline): SGHAT, FQNNGV. V was shortened by 5 bases and J by 6 bases, with 14 bases between the two germline ends. The DNA of the CDR3 is TGTGCCAGCAGCCCACGGTCAGCGGGCAATGAGCAGTTCTTC. Amino acid sequence: CASSPRSAGNEQFF.

This clonotype was observed a few times. The gene calls are TRBV20-1 and TRBJ2-5, with 7 positions matching TRBD1. Germline V gives CDR1 DFQATT, CDR2 SNEGSKA (reference sequence). V lost 3 bases to trimming and J lost 3 bases; unmatched junction nucleotides: 4. CDR3 length: 13 residues. The CDR3 loop reads CSASWTGKETQYF. The DNA of the CDR3 is TGCAGTGCTAGCTGGACAGGAAAAGAGACCCAGTACTTC.

This clonotype has a count of ten or more. V gene TRBV7-9 combines with J gene TRBJ2-2; D might be TRBD2 (6 bases). Germline-derived CDR1 and CDR2 are SEHNR and FQNEAQ (reference sequence). V was cut by 5 bases and J by 4 bases, with 14 bases left in between. The CDR3 has 15 residues. The CDR3 DNA is TGTGCCAGCAGCCGCGGGACGGCTACCACCGGGGAGCTGTTTTTT. This codes for CASSRGTATTGELFF.

In this sample, this clonotype turned up many times. The rearrangement joins TRBV2 to TRBJ2-1; D is unresolved. V was trimmed by 2 bases and J by 6 bases, leaving 8 bases between them. The CDR3 is 13 amino acids. Germline lookup yields CDR1 SNHLY and CDR2 FYNNEI. Written as DNA, the CDR3 is TGTGCCAGCAGTGAACTTGGACCCAATGAGCAGTTCTTC. This encodes CASSELGPNEQFF.

This clonotype has ten or more counts. This sequence joins TRBV7-9 and TRBJ2-3; 8 nucleotides match TRBD2. The CDR3 totals 14 residues. V trimming: 3 bases; J trimming: 5 bases; junction bases outside the gene matches: 4. CDR1 is SEHNR and CDR2 is FQNEAQ in the germline V gene (reference sequence). CDR3 nucleotide sequence: TGTGCCAGCAGCTTTCGGGGGGGAGAAGATACGCAGTATTTT. Its protein product is CASSFRGGEDTQYF. Full variable domain (outside the CDR3, taken from reference TRBV7-9 and TRBJ2-3): DTGVSQNPRHKITKRGQNVTFRCDPISEHNRLYWYRQTLGQGPEFLTYFQNEAQLEKSRLLSDRFSAERPKGSFSTLEIQRTEQGDSAMYLCASSFRGGEDTQYFGPGTRLTVL.